The 17 T cell receptor beta chains listed next were all sequenced from one sample in a study of T cells in Graves' hyperthyroidism and ophthalmopathy (dated by TCRdb to about 2019). Preparation of the library involved multiplex PCR. The listed sequencing device is Illumina HiSeq 2000. The TCR beta CDR3 regions were amplified from the RNA transcripts. For the first round of RT-PCR on the TCR CDR3, the HTBI primer set was used together with the Qiagen OneStep RT-PCR kit. The public reads were reprocessed in TCRdb via fastp at Q25 and MiXCR, keeping in-frame beta chains. Rows with a matching CDR3 protein are joined into one entry that keeps the most common DNA and genes. This sample gives around 690,000 distinct CDR3 sequences in total; roughly 17% of them show up just once. In total, the top ten clones hold less than 20% of the sample. Source material: blood. The receptors come from a man aged 50 or older with Graves' hyperthyroidism.

The chain links TRBV5-1 to TRBJ2-5, with D unresolved. The V and J ends lost 2 bases and 6 bases respectively, with 14 bases between them. Germline V gene lookup returns CDR1 SGHRS and CDR2 YFSETQ. The CDR3 covers 14 residues. The CDR3 reads CASSLGSVQKTQYF. The CDR3 bases are TGCGCCAGCAGCTTAGGCAGTGTGCAAAAGACCCAGTACTTC. The whole variable domain, filled in from reference TRBV5-1 and TRBJ2-5, reads KAGVTQTPRYLIKTRGQQVTLSCSPISGHRSVSWYQQTPGQGLQFLFEYFSETQRNKGNFPGRFSGRQFSNSRSEMNVSTLELGDSALYLCASSLGSVQKTQYFGPGTRLLVL.

The chain employs TRBV19 and TRBJ2-1; TRBD1 might be the D (6 bases). Germline values: CDR1 LNHDA, CDR2 SQIVND (reference sequence). The V gene lost 8 bases and the J gene lost 2 bases, with 19 bases spanning the gap. There are 16 residues in the CDR3. CDR3 protein: CASLQQGNPAYNEQFF. The CDR3 DNA reads TGTGCCAGTCTCCAACAGGGAAATCCGGCCTACAATGAGCAGTTCTTC.

The V call is TRBV20-1, the J call TRBJ2-1; a weak D match, TRBD2 (6 bases). CDR1 DFQATT and CDR2 SNEGSKA come from the germline V gene (reference sequence). V was shortened by 4 bases and J by 5 bases, with 21 bases between the two germline ends. The CDR3 runs 16 residues. The CDR3 DNA reads TGCAGTGCTATCTCCATTCCCCTAGCGCTAAACAATGAGCAGTTCTTC. This sequence encodes CSAISIPLALNNEQFF.

This clonotype was picked up many times. The chain recombines TRBV11-2 with TRBJ1-2, with 8 bases fitting TRBD1. The germline V gene has CDR1 SGHAT and CDR2 FQNNGV. The CDR3 runs to 17 residues. V shed 1 base and J 1 base; nucleotides not matched to a gene: 8. The CDR3 sequence: CASSLVLQGAFNYGYTF. The DNA of the CDR3 is TGTGCCAGCAGCTTAGTTTTGCAGGGGGCATTTAACTATGGCTACACCTTC.

This clonotype has more than one count but fewer than ten. This sequence joins TRBV6-2 or TRBV6-3 and TRBJ1-4, with D uncertain. The ends were cut back, 0 bases at V and 0 bases at J, with 17 bases in the middle. The CDR3 extends over 19 amino acids. The germline V gene has CDR1 MNHEY and CDR2 SVGEGT. The CDR3 protein is CASSYSREEDLATNEKLFF. As DNA, the CDR3 is TGTGCCAGCAGTTACTCGAGGGAAGAGGACCTTGCAACTAATGAAAAACTGTTTTTT.

This clonotype was recorded at least ten times. The chain uses TRBV7-2 and TRBJ1-1; the match to TRBD1 covers 7 bases. V shed 5 bases and J 6 bases; nucleotides not matched to a gene: 12. This CDR3 has 15 residues. Germline V gives CDR1 SGHTA, CDR2 FQGNSA. CDR3 amino acids: CASSKRGLKGAEAFF. The CDR3 DNA sequence: TGTGCCAGCAGCAAAAGGGGGCTCAAGGGGGCTGAAGCTTTCTTT.

This clonotype came up many times. CDR3 residues: CSARQPGLAGVGIDTQYF. The DNA for the CDR3 is TGCAGTGCTAGACAACCGGGACTAGCGGGAGTTGGGATAGATACGCAGTATTTT. The V gene is TRBV20-1, the J gene TRBJ2-3, with 14 bases aligning to TRBD2. Germline V gene lookup returns CDR1 DFQATT and CDR2 SNEGSKA (reference sequence). Unmatched junction bases numbered 12, after V lost 2 bases and J lost 5 bases. This CDR3 is 18 amino acids long.

There are many counts of this clonotype. This chain connects TRBV18 to TRBJ2-7; the match to TRBD2 covers 8 bases. From germline, CDR1 is KGHSH and CDR2 LQKENI. The CDR3 spans 14 residues. V trimming: 5 bases; J trimming: 6 bases; junction bases outside the gene matches: 9. CDR3 nucleotides: TGTGCCAGCTCATCAGCGGGAGCGATAGGCGAGCAGTACTTC. Its translation is CASSSAGAIGEQYF.

The rearrangement uses TRBV9 and TRBJ1-2; TRBD1 matches at 7 bases. The junction had 4 bases not matched to a gene; V was cut back by 3 bases and J by 5 bases. CDR3 length: 13 amino acids. Per germline, CDR1 SGDLS and CDR2 YYNGEE. The CDR3 spells CASSGGTVYGYTF. The CDR3 DNA follows: TGTGCCAGCAGCGGAGGGACAGTTTATGGCTACACCTTC.

This chain uses TRBV2 with TRBJ2-1; D is uncertain. The V gene's germline CDR1 is SNHLY and CDR2 FYNNEI. This CDR3 contains 14 residues. The germline V and J ends were trimmed by 5 bases and 9 bases, with 17 bases remaining between them. The CDR3 sequence is CASSPETSSSEQFF. CDR3 DNA: TGTGCCAGCAGTCCTGAAACCTCCTCCAGTGAGCAGTTCTTC.

This clonotype was detected ten times or more. This chain uses TRBV20-1 with TRBJ2-3, with a tentative D call TRBD1 (5 bases). Germline V gene data show CDR1 as DFQATT and CDR2 as SNEGSKA (reference sequence). This CDR3 has 14 amino acids. V lost 3 bases and J lost 4, with 14 bases in between. The CDR3 bases are TGCAGTGCTAGCGTGGGGCTAGTTGCAGATACGCAGTATTTT. It yields the protein CSASVGLVADTQYF.

In its sample, this clonotype was seen many times. The rearrangement uses TRBV12-3 or TRBV12-4 and TRBJ1-5; D gene ambiguous. The CDR3 spans 15 residues. V lost 2 bases to trimming and J lost 2 bases, with 10 bases between them. CDR3 DNA sequence: TGTGCCAGCAGTTTATTCTGGTCTGGCAATCAGCCCCAGCATTTT. It translates to CASSLFWSGNQPQHF.

The gene calls are TRBV10-1 and TRBJ1-5; D remains ambiguous. Looked up from germline, CDR1 is WNHNN and CDR2 is SYGVQD (reference sequence). Deletions cut 3 bases from V and 3 bases from J, with 9 bases between. The CDR3 is 14 residues long. The CDR3 DNA reads TGCGCCAGCAGTGACGGGTGTCCCAATCAGCCCCAGCATTTT. As protein: CASSDGCPNQPQHF.

For this clonotype: This clone may be a read error of a much larger clone one base away. V usage is TRBV3-1 and J usage is TRBJ2-1; 7 bases fit TRBD2. Trimming at V came to 2 bases and at J to 5 bases, leaving 6 bases not matched to a gene. Germline V gene lookup returns CDR1 LGHDT and CDR2 YNNKEL (reference sequence). The CDR3 has 15 amino acids. CDR3 residues: CASSQCAGVNNEQFF. The CDR3 DNA sequence: TGTGCCAGCAGCCAATGCGCGGGAGTGAACAATGAGCAGTTCTTC.

The chain combines TRBV29-1 with TRBJ1-2; TRBD1 matches at 11 bases. The V gene end was trimmed by 7 bases and the J gene end by 3 bases; junction bases not matched to a gene: 7. The CDR3 covers 14 residues. Germline CDR1 and CDR2: SQVTM and ANQGSEA. The CDR3 nucleotides are TGCAGCGCTTGGACAGGGGGCCGGGACTATGGCTACACCTTC. Protein sequence: CSAWTGGRDYGYTF. Full variable domain (outside the CDR3, taken from reference TRBV29-1 and TRBJ1-2): SAVISQKPSRDICQRGTSLTIQCQVDSQVTMMFWYRQQPGQSLTLIATANQGSEATYESGFVIDKFPISRPNLTFSTLTVSNMSPEDSSIYLCSAWTGGRDYGYTFGSGTRLTVV.

This clonotype was observed many times. V and J are TRBV20-1 and TRBJ2-7; tentative D call: TRBD2 (6 bases). Trimming left V 6 bases short and J 4 bases short, with 22 bases between. Germline CDR1 and CDR2: DFQATT and SNEGSKA (reference sequence). The CDR3 covers 15 residues. The DNA for the CDR3 is TGCAGTGCAAACACCGGGACTGCTGATTTGTACGAGCAGTACTTC. Translation: CSANTGTADLYEQYF.

The chain joins TRBV5-1 to TRBJ2-1, with 12 bases that match TRBD1. J gave up 9 bases and V 4 bases, and 14 bases lay outside the gene matches. The CDR3 spans 17 residues. Germline values: CDR1 SGHRS, CDR2 YFSETQ. For the CDR3, the DNA is TGCGCCAGCAGCGAAGGGACAGGGGGCGCAACCAAGGGTGAGCAGTTCTTC. Amino acid sequence: CASSEGTGGATKGEQFF.